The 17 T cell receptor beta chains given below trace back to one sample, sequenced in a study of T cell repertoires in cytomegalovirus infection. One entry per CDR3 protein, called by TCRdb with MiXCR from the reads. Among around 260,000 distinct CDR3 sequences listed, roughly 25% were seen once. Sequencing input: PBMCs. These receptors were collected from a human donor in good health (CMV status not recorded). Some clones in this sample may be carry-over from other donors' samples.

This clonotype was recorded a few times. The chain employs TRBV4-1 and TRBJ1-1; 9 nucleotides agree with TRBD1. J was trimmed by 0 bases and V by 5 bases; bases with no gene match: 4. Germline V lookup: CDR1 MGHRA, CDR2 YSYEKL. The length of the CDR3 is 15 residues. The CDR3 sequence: CASSSQGAMNTEAFF. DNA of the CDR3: TGCGCCAGCAGCTCACAGGGGGCCATGAACACTGAAGCTTTCTTT.

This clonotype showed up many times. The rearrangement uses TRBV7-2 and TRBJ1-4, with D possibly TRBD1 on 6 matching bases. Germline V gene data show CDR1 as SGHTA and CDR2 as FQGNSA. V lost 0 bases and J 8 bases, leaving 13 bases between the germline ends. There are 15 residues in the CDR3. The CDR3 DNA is TGTGCCAGCAGCTTAGCGACAGGCAAGAGGGAAAAACTGTTTTTT. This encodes CASSLATGKREKLFF. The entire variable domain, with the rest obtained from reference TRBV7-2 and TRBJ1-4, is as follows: GAGVSQSPSNKVTEKGKDVELRCDPISGHTALYWYRQSLGQGLEFLIYFQGNSAPDKSGLPSDRFSAERTGGSVSTLTIQRTQQEDSAVYLCASSLATGKREKLFFGSGTQLSVL.

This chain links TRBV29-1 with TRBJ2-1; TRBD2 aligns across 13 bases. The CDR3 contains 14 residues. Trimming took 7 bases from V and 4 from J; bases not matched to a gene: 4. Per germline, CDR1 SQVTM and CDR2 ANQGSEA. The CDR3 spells CSALLAGGYNEQFF. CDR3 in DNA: TGCAGCGCCCTACTAGCGGGGGGGTACAATGAGCAGTTCTTC.

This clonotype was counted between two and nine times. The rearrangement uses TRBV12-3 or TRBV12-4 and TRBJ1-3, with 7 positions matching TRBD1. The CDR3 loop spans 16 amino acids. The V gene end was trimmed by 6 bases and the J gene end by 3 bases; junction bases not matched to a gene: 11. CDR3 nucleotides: TGTGCCAGCAGGGCGATAGGGGGCGCGTATGGAAACACCATATATTTT. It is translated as CASRAIGGAYGNTIYF.

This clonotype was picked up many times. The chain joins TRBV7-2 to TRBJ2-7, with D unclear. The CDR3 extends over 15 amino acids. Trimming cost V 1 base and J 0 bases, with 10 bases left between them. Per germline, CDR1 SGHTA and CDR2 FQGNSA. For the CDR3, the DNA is TGTGCCAGCAGCTTAGAGGCAGCCAGCTCCTACGAGCAGTACTTC. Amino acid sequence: CASSLEAASSYEQYF.

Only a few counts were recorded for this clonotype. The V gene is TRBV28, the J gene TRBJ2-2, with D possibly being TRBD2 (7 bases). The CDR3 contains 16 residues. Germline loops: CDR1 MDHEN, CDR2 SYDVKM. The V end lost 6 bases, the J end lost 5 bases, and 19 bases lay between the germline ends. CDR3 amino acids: CASRGTGGLGTGELFF. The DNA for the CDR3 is TGTGCCAGCAGGGGGACCGGGGGGCTAGGGACCGGGGAGCTGTTTTTT.

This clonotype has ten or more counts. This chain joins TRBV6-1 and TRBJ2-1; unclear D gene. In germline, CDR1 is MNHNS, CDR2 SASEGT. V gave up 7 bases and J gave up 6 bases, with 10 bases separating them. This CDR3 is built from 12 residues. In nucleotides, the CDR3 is TGTGCCAGCATCAGCCCCGGCAATGAGCAGTTCTTC. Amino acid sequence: CASISPGNEQFF.

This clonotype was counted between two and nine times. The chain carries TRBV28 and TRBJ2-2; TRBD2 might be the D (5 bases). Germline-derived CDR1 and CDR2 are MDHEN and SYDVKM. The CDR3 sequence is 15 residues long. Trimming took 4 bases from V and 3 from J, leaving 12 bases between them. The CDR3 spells CASSSIRDHTGELFF. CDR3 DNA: TGTGCCAGCAGTTCCATACGGGATCACACCGGGGAGCTGTTTTTT.

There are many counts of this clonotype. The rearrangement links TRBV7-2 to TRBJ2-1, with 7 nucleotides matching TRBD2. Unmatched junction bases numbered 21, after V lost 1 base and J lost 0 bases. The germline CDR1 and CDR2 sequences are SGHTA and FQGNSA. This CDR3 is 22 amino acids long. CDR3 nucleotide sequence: TGTGCCAGCAGCTTAGTCGGGTCGAGCGGGATGAATTCAATGGGCTCCTACAATGAGCAGTTCTTC. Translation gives CASSLVGSSGMNSMGSYNEQFF.

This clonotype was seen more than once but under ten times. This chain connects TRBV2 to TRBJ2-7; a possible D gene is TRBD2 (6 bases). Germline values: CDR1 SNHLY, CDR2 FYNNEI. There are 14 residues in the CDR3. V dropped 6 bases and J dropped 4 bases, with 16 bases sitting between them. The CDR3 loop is CASRMGTGRYEQYF. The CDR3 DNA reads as TGTGCCAGCAGGATGGGGACGGGGAGGTACGAGCAGTACTTC.

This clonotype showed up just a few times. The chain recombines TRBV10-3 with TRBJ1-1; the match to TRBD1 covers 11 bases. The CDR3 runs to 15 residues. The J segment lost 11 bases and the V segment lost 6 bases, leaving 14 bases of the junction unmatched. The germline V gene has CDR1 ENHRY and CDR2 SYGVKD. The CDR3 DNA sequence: TGTGCCATCAGCGGCCAAGGGACAGGGGGAGGTTTTGCTTTCTTT. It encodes CAISGQGTGGGFAFF.

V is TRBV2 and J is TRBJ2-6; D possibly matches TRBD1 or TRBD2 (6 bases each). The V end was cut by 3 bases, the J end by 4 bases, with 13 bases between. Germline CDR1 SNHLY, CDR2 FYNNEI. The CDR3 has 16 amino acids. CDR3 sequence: CASSDRGHAGANVLTF. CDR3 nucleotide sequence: TGTGCCAGCAGTGATCGGGGGCACGCCGGGGCCAACGTCCTGACTTTC. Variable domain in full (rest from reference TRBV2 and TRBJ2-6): EPEVTQTPSHQVTQMGQEVILRCVPISNHLYFYWYRQILGQKVEFLVSFYNNEISEKSEIFDDQFSVERPDGSNFTLKIRSTKLEDSAMYFCASSDRGHAGANVLTFGAGSRLTVL.

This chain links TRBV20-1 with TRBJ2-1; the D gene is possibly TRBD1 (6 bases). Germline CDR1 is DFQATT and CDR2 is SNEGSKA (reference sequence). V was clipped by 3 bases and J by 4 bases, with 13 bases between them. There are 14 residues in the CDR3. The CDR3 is CSASTGMGYNEQFF. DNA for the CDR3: TGCAGTGCTAGCACAGGGATGGGGTACAATGAGCAGTTCTTC.

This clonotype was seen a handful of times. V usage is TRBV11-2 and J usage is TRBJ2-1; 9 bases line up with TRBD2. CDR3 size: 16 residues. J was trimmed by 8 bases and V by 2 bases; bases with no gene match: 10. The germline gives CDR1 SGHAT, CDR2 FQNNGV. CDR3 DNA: TGTGCCAGCAGCTTATCTAGCGGGAACCCCTGGGATGAGCAGTTCTTC. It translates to CASSLSSGNPWDEQFF.

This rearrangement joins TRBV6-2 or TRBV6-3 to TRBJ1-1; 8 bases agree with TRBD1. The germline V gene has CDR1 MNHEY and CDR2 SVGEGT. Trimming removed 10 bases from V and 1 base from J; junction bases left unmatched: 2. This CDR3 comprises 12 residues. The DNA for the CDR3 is TGTGCCACCGGACAGGGGAACACTGAAGCTTTCTTT. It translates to CATGQGNTEAFF.

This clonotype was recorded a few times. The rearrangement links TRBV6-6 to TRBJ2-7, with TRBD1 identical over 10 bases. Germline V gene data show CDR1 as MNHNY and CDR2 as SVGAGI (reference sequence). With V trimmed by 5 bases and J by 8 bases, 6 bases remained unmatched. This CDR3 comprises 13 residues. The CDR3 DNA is TGTGCCAGCAGTGAGTGGGACAGGGGACAGCAGTACTTC. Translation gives CASSEWDRGQQYF.

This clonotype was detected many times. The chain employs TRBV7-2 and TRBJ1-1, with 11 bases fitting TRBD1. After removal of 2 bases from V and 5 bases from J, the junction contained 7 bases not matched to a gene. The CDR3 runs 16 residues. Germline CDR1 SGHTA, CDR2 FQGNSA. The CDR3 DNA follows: TGTGCCAGCAGCTTACGGACAGGGGGCGCCGGGACTGAAGCTTTCTTT. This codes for CASSLRTGGAGTEAFF.